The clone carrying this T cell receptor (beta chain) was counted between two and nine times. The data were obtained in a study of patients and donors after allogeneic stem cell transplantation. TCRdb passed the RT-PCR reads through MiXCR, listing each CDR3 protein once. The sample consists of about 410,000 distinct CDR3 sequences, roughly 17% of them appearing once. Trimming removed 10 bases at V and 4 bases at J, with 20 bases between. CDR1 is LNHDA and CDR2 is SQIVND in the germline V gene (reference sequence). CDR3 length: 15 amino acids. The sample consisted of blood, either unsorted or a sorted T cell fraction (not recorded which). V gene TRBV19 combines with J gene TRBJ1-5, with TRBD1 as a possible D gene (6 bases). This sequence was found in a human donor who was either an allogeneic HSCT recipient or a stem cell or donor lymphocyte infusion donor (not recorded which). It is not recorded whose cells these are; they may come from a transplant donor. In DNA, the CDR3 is TGTGCCAAAGACCGGGACATCCGGGGGAATCAGCCCCAGCATTTT. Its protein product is CAKDRDIRGNQPQHF.